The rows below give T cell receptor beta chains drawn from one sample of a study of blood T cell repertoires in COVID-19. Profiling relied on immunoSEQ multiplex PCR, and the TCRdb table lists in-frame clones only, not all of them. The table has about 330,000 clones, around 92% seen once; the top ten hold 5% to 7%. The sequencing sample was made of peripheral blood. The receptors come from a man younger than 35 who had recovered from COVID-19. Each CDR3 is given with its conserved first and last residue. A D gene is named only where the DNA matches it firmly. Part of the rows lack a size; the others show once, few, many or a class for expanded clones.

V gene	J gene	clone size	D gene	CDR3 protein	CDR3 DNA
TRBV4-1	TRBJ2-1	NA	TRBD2	CASSGLAGAPEQFF	TGCGCCAGCAGCGGACTAGCGGGAGCCCCCGAGCAGTTCTTC
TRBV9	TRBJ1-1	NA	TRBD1	CASSRTGTGATEAFF	TGTGCCAGCAGCAGGACTGGGACAGGGGCCACTGAAGCTTTCTTT
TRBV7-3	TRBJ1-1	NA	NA	CASSPSMNTEAFF	TGTGCCAGCAGCCCATCAATGAACACTGAAGCTTTCTTT
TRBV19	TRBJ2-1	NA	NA	CASGGSSYNEQFF	TGTGCCAGTGGCGGCTCAAGTTACAATGAGCAGTTCTTC
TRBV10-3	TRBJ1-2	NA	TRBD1	CAITPGRGQHDTNYGYTF	TGTGCCATCACCCCGGGCAGGGGGCAACATGATACTAACTATGGCTACACCTTC
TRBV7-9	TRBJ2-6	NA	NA	CASSWWGGAGANVLTF	TGTGCCAGCTCCTGGTGGGGGGGCGCTGGGGCCAACGTCCTGACTTTC
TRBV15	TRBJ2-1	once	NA	CATSPLADLNEQFF	TGTGCCACCAGCCCCCTGGCCGATCTCAATGAGCAGTTCTTC
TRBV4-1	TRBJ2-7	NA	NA	CASSQGSGSSYEQYF	TGCGCCAGCAGCCAAGGGAGTGGGAGTTCCTACGAGCAGTACTTC
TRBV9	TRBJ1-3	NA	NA	CASSVAGQGRSGNTIYF	TGTGCCAGCAGCGTAGCGGGGCAGGGGCGCTCTGGAAACACCATATATTTT
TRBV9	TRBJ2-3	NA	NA	CASSSTGGRGDTQYF	TGTGCCAGCAGCTCTACGGGGGGCAGGGGAGATACGCAGTATTTT
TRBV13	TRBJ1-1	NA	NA	CASSLNQEAFF	TGTGCCAGCAGCTTAAATCAGGAAGCTTTCTTT
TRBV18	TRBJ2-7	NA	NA	CASSPMRGPLSYEQYF	TGTGCCAGCTCACCAATGCGGGGCCCCCTCTCCTACGAGCAGTACTTC
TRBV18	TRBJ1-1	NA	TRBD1	CASSLDRPYTEAFF	TGTGCCAGCTCACTGGACAGGCCCTACACTGAAGCTTTCTTT
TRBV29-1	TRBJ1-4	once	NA	CSVVWAGAENEKLFF	TGCAGCGTTGTATGGGCTGGGGCGGAGAATGAAAAACTGTTTTTT
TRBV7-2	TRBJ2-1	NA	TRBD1	CASSLGGQGGWNEQFF	TGTGCCAGCAGCTTAGGGGGACAGGGAGGGTGGAATGAGCAGTTCTTC
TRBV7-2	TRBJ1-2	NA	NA	CASSRESYGQVYGYTF	TGTGCCAGCAGCCGTGAGAGTTATGGGCAGGTCTATGGCTACACCTTC
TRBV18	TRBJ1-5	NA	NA	CASSPRQMPGGGQPQHF	TGTGCCAGCTCACCAAGACAGATGCCGGGGGGGGGCCAGCCCCAGCATTTT
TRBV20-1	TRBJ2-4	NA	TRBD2	CSASSGGENIQYF	TGCAGTGCTAGTTCGGGGGGAGAAAACATTCAGTACTTC
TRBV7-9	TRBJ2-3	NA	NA	CASSLVSTSTDTQYF	TGTGCCAGCAGCTTGGTCTCTACTAGCACAGATACGCAGTATTTT
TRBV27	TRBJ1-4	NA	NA	CASRGVGARGSNEKLFF	TGTGCCAGCAGAGGCGTGGGGGCTCGGGGATCTAATGAAAAACTGTTTTTT
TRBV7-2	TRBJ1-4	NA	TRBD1	CASSLTGQGAEKLFF	TGTGCCAGCAGCTTAACGGGACAGGGGGCTGAAAAACTGTTTTTT
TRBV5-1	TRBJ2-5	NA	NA	CASSFLAKETQYF	TGCGCCAGCAGCTTCCTAGCGAAGGAGACCCAGTACTTC
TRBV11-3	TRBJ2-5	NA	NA	CASSPGYDGGETQYF	TGTGCCAGCAGCCCCGGATATGATGGCGGAGAGACCCAGTACTTC
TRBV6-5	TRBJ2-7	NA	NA	CASSRGKGVDEQYF	TGTGCCAGCAGTAGAGGAAAGGGGGTGGACGAGCAGTACTTC
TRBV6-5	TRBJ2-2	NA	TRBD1	CASSSYRGTGELFF	TGTGCCAGCAGTTCTTACAGGGGAACCGGGGAGCTGTTTTTT
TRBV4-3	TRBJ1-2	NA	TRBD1	CASSQAGQHYGYTF	TGCGCCAGCAGCCAAGCGGGACAGCACTATGGCTACACCTTC
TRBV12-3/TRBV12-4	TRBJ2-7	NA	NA	CASSSTVSYEQYF	TGTGCCAGCAGCTCGACAGTATCTTACGAGCAGTACTTC
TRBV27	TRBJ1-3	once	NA	CASSLYPGTGNTIYF	TGTGCCAGCAGTTTATACCCAGGGACTGGAAACACCATATATTTT
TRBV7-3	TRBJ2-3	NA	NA	CASSLLGITDTQYF	TGTGCCAGCAGCTTACTCGGGATTACAGATACGCAGTATTTT
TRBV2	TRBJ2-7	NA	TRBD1	CASSSGTGSYEQYF	TGTGCCAGCAGCTCCGGGACAGGATCCTACGAGCAGTACTTC
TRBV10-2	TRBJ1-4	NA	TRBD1	CASSDTGTGGRGGEKLFF	TGCGCCAGCAGTGATACCGGGACAGGGGGCAGAGGAGGCGAAAAACTGTTTTTT
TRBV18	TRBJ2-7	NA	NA	CASSPPDSGTYEQYF	TGTGCCAGCTCACCACCTGACAGTGGGACCTACGAGCAGTACTTC
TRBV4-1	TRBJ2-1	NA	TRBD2	CASSQLTPGLAGGFSSYNEQFF	TGCGCCAGCAGCCAACTTACCCCGGGACTAGCGGGGGGCTTTAGCTCCTACAATGAGCAGTTCTTC
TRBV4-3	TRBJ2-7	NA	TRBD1	CASSQERTGGYEQYF	TGCGCCAGCAGCCAAGAAAGGACAGGGGGCTACGAGCAGTACTTC
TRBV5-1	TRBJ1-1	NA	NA	CASQEYSMNTEAFF	TGCGCCAGCCAAGAGTACAGTATGAACACTGAAGCTTTCTTT
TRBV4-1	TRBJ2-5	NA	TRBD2	CASSQFSGAETQYF	TGCGCCAGCAGCCAATTTAGCGGGGCAGAGACCCAGTACTTC